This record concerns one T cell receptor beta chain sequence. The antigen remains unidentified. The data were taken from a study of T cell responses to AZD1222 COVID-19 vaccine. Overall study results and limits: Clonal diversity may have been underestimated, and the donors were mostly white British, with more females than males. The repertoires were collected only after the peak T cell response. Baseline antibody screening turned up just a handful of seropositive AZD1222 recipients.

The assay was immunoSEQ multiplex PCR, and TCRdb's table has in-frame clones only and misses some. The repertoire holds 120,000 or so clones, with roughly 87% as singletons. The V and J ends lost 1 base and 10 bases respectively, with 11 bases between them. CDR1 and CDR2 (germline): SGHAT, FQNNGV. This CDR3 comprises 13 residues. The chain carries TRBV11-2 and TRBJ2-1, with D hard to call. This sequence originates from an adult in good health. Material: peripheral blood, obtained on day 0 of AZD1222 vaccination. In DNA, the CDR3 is TGTGCCAGCAGCTTAGGCAGGATTTCCGAGCAGTTCTTC. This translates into CASSLGRISEQFF.